The present T cell receptor (beta chain) was sequenced within a study of blood T cell repertoires in COVID-19. About the study: PBMCs, B-cell-depleted T cells, or T cells were the source of the cDNA or gDNA that made up the material.

A PCR-confirmed or clinician-diagnosed COVID-19 case had contacted exposed participants within 2 weeks of entry. Only in-frame clones appear in the TCRdb table, and some are missing; sequencing was by immunoSEQ multiplex PCR. The table lists roughly 230,000 clones, about 88% of them singletons. Trimming cost V 0 bases and J 4 bases, with 10 bases left between them. This CDR3 contains 14 residues. Looked up from germline, CDR1 is SGHNT and CDR2 is YYREEE (reference sequence). Material for sequencing was PBMCs or T cells enriched from blood (not recorded which). The receptor's source is a woman aged 50 to 60 who had been exposed to COVID-19. The rearrangement links TRBV5-4 to TRBJ1-2; tentatively, D is TRBD1 (5 bases). The CDR3 region is CASSLEGSSYGYTF. CDR3 DNA: TGTGCCAGCAGCTTGGAGGGGTCCTCCTATGGCTACACCTTC.